These T cell receptor beta chains were read from a single sample in a study of cytomegalovirus exposure and HLA in healthy donors. Sequenced by immunoSEQ multiplex PCR; TCRdb stores in-frame clones only, minus some. This sample yields approximately 180,000 clones, of which around 80% are seen a single time; roughly 1.5% belongs to the top ten. The sequencing sample was made of PBMCs. Receptors were obtained from a woman between 18 and 29 years old in good health and CMV-seronegative. The CDR3 runs from the conserved cysteine through the conserved F or W. The D gene is left open where the match is weak. The size field is filled for only some rows; it gives once, few, many or a size class.

CASTRQGEEGYTF	TGTGCCAGCACCCGACAGGGTGAAGAAGGCTACACCTTC	TRBD1	TRBV2	TRBJ1-2	-
CASQRGIEAFF	TGTGCCAGCCAGCGAGGGATTGAAGCTTTCTTT	-	TRBV7-9	TRBJ1-1	few
CAISETGSPYNEQFF	TGTGCCATCAGCGAGACAGGGAGCCCCTACAATGAGCAGTTCTTC	TRBD1	TRBV10-3	TRBJ2-1	-
CASTTGTGGYNEQFF	TGTGCCAGCACTACCGGGACTGGGGGATACAATGAGCAGTTCTTC	-	TRBV6-1	TRBJ2-1	-
CASSQFAGLAVETQYF	TGTGCCAGCAGCCAATTCGCGGGACTAGCGGTAGAGACCCAGTACTTC	TRBD2	TRBV14	TRBJ2-5	-
CASSDPGHLYSGNTIYF	TGTGCCAGCAGTGACCCAGGACACCTCTACTCTGGAAACACCATATATTTT	-	TRBV25-1	TRBJ1-3	few
CASSPYGGQGMHEQFF	TGTGCCAGCAGCCCATATGGAGGACAGGGGATGCATGAGCAGTTCTTC	TRBD1	TRBV7-9	TRBJ2-1	-
CASSLWAGVDTGELFF	TGTGCCAGCAGCTTGTGGGCAGGGGTGGACACCGGGGAGCTGTTTTTT	-	TRBV5-4	TRBJ2-2	-
CASSQDQGSYEQYF	TGCGCCAGCAGCCAAGACCAAGGGAGCTACGAGCAGTACTTC	-	TRBV4-1	TRBJ2-7	-
CASSLKRGEGTSVGRLQETQYF	TGTGCCAGCAGCTTAAAACGCGGTGAGGGGACTAGCGTGGGTCGGCTCCAAGAGACCCAGTACTTC	TRBD2	TRBV7-8	TRBJ2-5	-
CASSYDSTNTEAFF	TGTGCCAGCAGTTACGACAGTACCAACACTGAAGCTTTCTTT	-	TRBV6-5	TRBJ1-1	-
CATRDGISSGNTIYF	TGTGCCACGAGGGATGGGATAAGCTCTGGAAACACCATATATTTT	-	TRBV10-3	TRBJ1-3	-
CASSLRPGVRLHPTDTQYF	TGTGCCAGCAGCTTAAGGCCAGGGGTTAGATTACACCCCACAGATACGCAGTATTTT	-	TRBV13	TRBJ2-3	-
CASSKETDREWGYTF	TGTGCCAGCAGCAAAGAAACGGACAGGGAATGGGGCTACACCTTC	TRBD1	TRBV11-2	TRBJ1-2	once
CSSSLQGKNTGELFF	TGTTCCAGCAGCCTACAGGGAAAGAACACCGGGGAGCTGTTTTTT	-	TRBV7-9	TRBJ2-2	few
CASSAGGRYYGYTF	TGTGCCAGCAGTGCCGGGGGGCGGTACTATGGCTACACCTTC	-	TRBV2	TRBJ1-2	-
CASSLDGDQETQYF	TGCGCCAGCAGCTTGGATGGAGACCAAGAGACCCAGTACTTC	-	TRBV5-1	TRBJ2-5	once
CASSQDWGRERAYEQYF	TGCGCCAGCAGCCAAGATTGGGGCCGGGAGAGGGCCTACGAGCAGTACTTC	-	TRBV4-3	TRBJ2-7	-
CASSLAGRAGPEQFF	TGTGCCAGCAGCTTAGCAGGGAGGGCCGGTCCTGAGCAGTTCTTC	TRBD2	TRBV7-2	TRBJ2-1	-
CASSYQTGRINYGYTF	TGTGCCAGCAGTTACCAGACAGGGAGGATTAACTATGGCTACACCTTC	TRBD1	TRBV7-9	TRBJ1-2	-
CASSPGGATNEKLFF	TGTGCCAGCAGTCCGGGGGGGGCAACTAATGAAAAACTGTTTTTT	-	TRBV7-9	TRBJ1-4	-
CSVEVGGLYNEQFF	TGCAGCGTTGAAGTTGGGGGCCTCTACAATGAGCAGTTCTTC	-	TRBV29-1	TRBJ2-1	-